The 11 T cell receptor beta chains below come from one sample, sequenced in a study of regulatory T cells in long-lasting Graves disease. Investigators prepared the TCR beta libraries by applying iRepertoire HTBI primers and Arm-PCR of CDR3 regions. TCRdb re-called the multiplex PCR reads through MiXCR, storing one row per CDR3 protein. This sample carries around 510,000 distinct CDR3 sequences, around 21% of them seen once, and the ten largest clones take less than 9%. The time point: persistent/refractory GD, antithyroid drugs over 5 years with positive TRAb. RNA from PBMCs was the source of the TCR library. This specimen was peripheral blood mononuclear cells (PBMCs), taken when the disease was refractory, from a patient treated with antithyroid drugs. The source of these receptors is a female donor with Graves disease.

This clonotype was found a few times. This chain connects TRBV7-2 to TRBJ2-7, with 7 bases lining up with TRBD1. CDR1 and CDR2 (germline): SGHTA, FQGNSA. The junction had 9 bases not matched to a gene; V was cut back by 10 bases and J by 0 bases. This CDR3 contains 14 residues. The CDR3 bases are TGTGCCACCTCCGGCAGGGGGTCCTCCTACGAGCAGTACTTC. Translating it yields CATSGRGSSYEQYF.

In this sample, this clonotype turned up many times. The chain recombines TRBV27 with TRBJ1-1, with D uncertain. Germline CDR1 reads MNHEY; CDR2 reads SMNVEV (reference sequence). The CDR3 length is 15 residues. V was trimmed by 6 bases and J by 0 bases, leaving 14 bases between them. CDR3 nucleotides: TGTGCCAGCAGCCCGTACCAGGCTCTGAACACTGAAGCTTTCTTT. Protein sequence: CASSPYQALNTEAFF.

This clonotype showed up many times. CDR3 sequence: CASSHPTTARGNTEAFF. The CDR3 DNA is TGTGCCAGCAGTCACCCGACCACAGCCAGGGGGAACACTGAAGCTTTCTTT. This chain uses TRBV12-3 or TRBV12-4 with TRBJ1-1, with D perhaps TRBD1 (6 bases). The V gene lost 5 bases and the J gene lost 1 base, with 20 bases spanning the gap. The CDR3 has 17 amino acids.

The table lists this clonotype with many counts. J is TRBJ1-1 and V is TRBV5-8; 8 bases are a match to TRBD1. The V gene end was trimmed by 5 bases and the J gene end by 10 bases; junction bases not matched to a gene: 13. The CDR3 has 14 amino acids. Germline loops: CDR1 SGHTS, CDR2 YDEGEE. The CDR3 nucleotides are TGTGCCAGCAGACTTACAGGGGGAGGTCTAGGAGCTTTCTTT. Translation: CASRLTGGGLGAFF.

V gene TRBV20-1 combines with J gene TRBJ2-7, with D unresolved. V lost 6 bases and J 2 bases, leaving 17 bases between the germline ends. This CDR3 contains 14 residues. The germline V gene encodes CDR1 DFQATT and CDR2 SNEGSKA (reference sequence). The CDR3 DNA reads TGCAGTGCGCCGATGGGCTTGGGCCCCTACGAGCAGTACTTC. It translates to CSAPMGLGPYEQYF.

The rearrangement uses TRBV12-3 or TRBV12-4 and TRBJ2-4; D is unclear. Trimming removed 3 bases from V and 1 base from J, with 10 bases in between. The CDR3 is 15 residues long. CDR3 loop: CASSFTPWAKNIQYF. CDR3 coding DNA: TGTGCCAGCAGTTTTACACCGTGGGCCAAAAACATTCAGTACTTC.

The CDR3 DNA sequence: TGTGCCAGCAGTGAAGGAGGGCTAAGGGCTTTCTTT. Amino acid sequence: CASSEGGLRAFF. The chain uses TRBV6-1 and TRBJ1-1; D is uncertain. With 1 base removed from V and 11 bases from J, the gap between germline ends came to 11 bases. The CDR3 totals 12 residues. Germline V CDR1 and CDR2: MNHNS, SASEGT.

This clonotype was detected only a few times. The chain couples TRBV4-1 to TRBJ2-1; TRBD2 agrees at 16 bases. Germline V gives CDR1 MGHRA, CDR2 YSYEKL. Losses at the gene ends were 4 bases for V and 6 bases for J; bases not matched to a gene: 12. This CDR3 contains 19 residues. The CDR3 loop is CASSPSGTSGRVPFNEQFF. CDR3 bases: TGCGCCAGCAGCCCCTCCGGGACTAGCGGGAGGGTACCATTCAATGAGCAGTTCTTC.

This clonotype has ten or more counts. The V call is TRBV28, the J call TRBJ2-5, with 8 bases fitting TRBD2. The CDR3 runs to 15 residues. The germline CDR1 and CDR2 sequences are MDHEN and SYDVKM. With 5 bases clipped from V and 3 bases from J, the junction kept 8 bases outside the gene matches. The CDR3 loop reads CASSPYAGGEETQYF. The CDR3 DNA is TGTGCCAGCAGTCCTTACGCGGGAGGTGAAGAGACCCAGTACTTC.

The chain has TRBV29-1 and TRBJ2-3; 8 bases agree with TRBD1. This CDR3 comprises 15 residues. The germline gives CDR1 SQVTM, CDR2 ANQGSEA. The V segment lost 6 bases and the J segment 1 base; nucleotides outside the gene matches: 9. This CDR3 is CSVTRTGFGTDTQYF. In DNA, the CDR3 is TGCAGCGTAACAAGGACAGGGTTCGGCACAGATACGCAGTATTTT.

This clonotype was seen only a few times. The chain is built from TRBV6-2 or TRBV6-3 and TRBJ1-2; D remains ambiguous. The CDR3 sequence is 13 residues long. Trimming took 6 bases from V and 4 from J, leaving 12 bases between them. Per the germline V gene, CDR1 is MNHEY and CDR2 is SVGEGT. CDR3 in DNA: TGTGCCAGCAGGGAAGGAGGAGGCTATGGCTACACCTTC. Translated: CASREGGGYGYTF.